This entry describes one T cell receptor beta chain. The antigen is unknown. The data derive from a study of CD8+ T cells in alopecia areata. Study observations and caveats: Although TCR sharing was seen in mice, sharing across patients was less clear, possibly for HLA-related reasons.

The CDR3 is made up of 17 amino acids. Germline V gene data show CDR1 as SGHAT and CDR2 as FQNNGV. Trimming shortened V by 1 base and J by 0 bases, and 14 bases separated the two germline ends. Investigators isolated RNA and reverse transcribed it into cDNA to act as the sequencing template. The data were produced by immunoSEQ multiplex PCR, yet TCRdb's version contains in-frame clones alone and is incomplete. The data show 220,000 or so clones, with 50% to 60% seen just once and around 0.44% held by the top ten. The chain recombines TRBV11-2 with TRBJ2-3; D gene unclear. The TCR comes from a human donor with alopecia areata. The specimen comprised CD4+ T cells sorted from blood, sampled at week 0. CDR3: CASSLALGATSTDTQYF. The CDR3 nucleotides are TGTGCCAGCAGCTTAGCTCTAGGAGCCACTAGCACAGATACGCAGTATTTT.